This entry features one TCR beta chain sequence. The data are from a study of CDR3 diversity in severe acne. V gave up 4 bases and J gave up 0 bases; unmatched junction bases: 15. This CDR3 is built from 19 residues. Germline assignment: CDR1 SGHTA and CDR2 FQGNSA. From the PCR reads, TCRdb called clonotypes with MiXCR, one entry per CDR3 protein. The repertoire holds about 85,000 distinct CDR3 sequences, with 45% to 50% as singletons. J is TRBJ2-5 and V is TRBV7-2, with 9 positions matching TRBD1. Sequencing was carried out using blood. The TCR comes from a male donor in good health, serving as a control. Here the CDR3 reads CASSSLGTGTPRYQETQYF. The CDR3 DNA is TGTGCCAGCAGCTCCCTCGGGACAGGGACGCCCAGGTACCAAGAGACCCAGTACTTC.